The following is a T cell receptor (beta chain) sequence with its context. Being one base from a much bigger clone, this may be a read error. This entry comes from a study of blood T cells in healthy people across ages. The CDR3 runs to 16 residues. CDR1 and CDR2 (germline): MDHEN, SYDVKM. Primed by a sample-barcoded 5' primer and a J-beta primer mix, a second PCR proceeded for roughly 7 to 12 cycles. Each CDR3 protein is one row after TCRdb ran MiXCR on the 5' RACE reads. The sample contains approximately 900,000 distinct CDR3 sequences, under 35% of which appear only once. The same specimen was also included in a second study, on T cells of mothers and their children. That investigation notes: Donation came from a few healthy Caucasian mothers together with their six children. Once extracted, all RNA went into cDNA synthesis at about 1.5 ug per 15 ul. Sequencing returned over 8 million TCR beta CDR3 reads per mother and roughly 3.1 million per child. Thymic selection shapes TCR recombination output similarly in related and unrelated pairs.

This rearrangement joins TRBV28 to TRBJ1-2; a weak D match, TRBD1 (5 bases). The clonotype was recovered from a middle-aged woman in good health. The source material was blood. The chain's CDR3 is CASSPGGGTERYGCTF. The CDR3 DNA reads as TGTGCCAGCAGCCCCGGGGGAGGGACTGAGCGCTATGGCTGCACCTTC.